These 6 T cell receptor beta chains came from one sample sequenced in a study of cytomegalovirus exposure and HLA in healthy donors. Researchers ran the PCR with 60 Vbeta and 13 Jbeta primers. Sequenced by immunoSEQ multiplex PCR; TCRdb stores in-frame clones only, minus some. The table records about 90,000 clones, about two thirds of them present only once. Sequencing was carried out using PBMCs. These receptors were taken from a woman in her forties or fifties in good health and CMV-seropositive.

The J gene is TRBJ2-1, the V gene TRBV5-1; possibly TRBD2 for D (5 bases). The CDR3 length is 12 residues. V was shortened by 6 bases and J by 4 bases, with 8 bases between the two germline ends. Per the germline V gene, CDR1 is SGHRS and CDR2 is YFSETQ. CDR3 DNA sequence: TGCGCCAGCACATCGGGGTACAATGAGCAGTTCTTC. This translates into CASTSGYNEQFF.

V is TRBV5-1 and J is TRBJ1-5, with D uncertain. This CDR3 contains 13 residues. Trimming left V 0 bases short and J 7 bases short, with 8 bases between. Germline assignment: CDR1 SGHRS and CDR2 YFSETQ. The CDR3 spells CASSLGGFQPQHF. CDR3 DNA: TGCGCCAGCAGCTTGGGAGGGTTCCAGCCCCAGCATTTT.

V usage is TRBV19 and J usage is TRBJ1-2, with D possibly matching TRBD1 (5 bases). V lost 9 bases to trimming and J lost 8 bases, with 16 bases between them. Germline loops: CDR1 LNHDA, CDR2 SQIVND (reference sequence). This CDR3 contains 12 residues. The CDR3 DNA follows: TGTGCCAGCAGGATAGGGGAGTACGGCTACACCTTC. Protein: CASRIGEYGYTF. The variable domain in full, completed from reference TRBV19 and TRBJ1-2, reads DGGITQSPKYLFRKEGQNVTLSCEQNLNHDAMYWYRQDPGQGLRLIYYSQIVNDFQKGDIAEGYSVSREKKESFPLTVTSAQKNPTAFYLCASRIGEYGYTFGSGTRLTVV.

The CDR3 DNA sequence: TGTGCCAGCGTGTTCGGTAGCAATCAGCCCCAGCATTTT. Its translation is CASVFGSNQPQHF. This chain joins TRBV2 and TRBJ1-5; D gene uncertain. V lost 8 bases and J 0 bases, leaving 8 bases between the germline ends. The CDR3 contains 13 residues. Germline V gene data show CDR1 as SNHLY and CDR2 as FYNNEI.

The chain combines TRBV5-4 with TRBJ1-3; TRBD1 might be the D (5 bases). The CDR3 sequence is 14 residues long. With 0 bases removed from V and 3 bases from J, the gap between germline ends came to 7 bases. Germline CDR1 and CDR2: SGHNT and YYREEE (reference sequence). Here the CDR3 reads CASSLGQIGNTIYF. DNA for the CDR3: TGTGCCAGCAGCTTGGGACAGATTGGAAACACCATATATTTT.

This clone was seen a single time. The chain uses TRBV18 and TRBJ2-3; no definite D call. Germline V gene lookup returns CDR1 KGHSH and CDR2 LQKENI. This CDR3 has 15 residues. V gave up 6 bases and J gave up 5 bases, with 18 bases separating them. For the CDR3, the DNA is TGTGCCAGCTCCGCCGAGTTGATGGGCGAAGATACGCAGTATTTT. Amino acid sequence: CASSAELMGEDTQYF.